This TCR beta chain was captured by sequencing in a study of vaccination effects on CD4 cells after COVID-19. Study results and caveats: Clones of infection and vaccine origin contracted markedly late after vaccination.

Sequencing used immunoSEQ multiplex PCR; TCRdb keeps in-frame clones, though not all of them. The sample consists of about 40,000 clones, about 62% of them appearing once. With 6 bases clipped from V and 7 bases from J, the junction kept 11 bases outside the gene matches. The CDR3 loop spans 15 amino acids. Germline CDR1 is MNHEY and CDR2 is SVGEGT. A note on this clone: Its antigen is undetermined.

The authors isolated CD4+ T cells after less than eleven days of culture. Two doses of either BNT162b2 or mRNA-1273 were given to each participant. None of these healthy vaccinees had been infected with SARS-CoV-2 before vaccination. It was on days 3 and 7 that half the medium was replaced with IL-2 medium. The specimen comprised CD4+ T cells from PBMCs cultured without peptide, sampled after COVID-19 vaccination. The chain uses TRBV6-2 or TRBV6-3 and TRBJ2-1; TRBD2 agrees at 8 bases. This sequence was found in a human donor who received a COVID-19 vaccine. In nucleotides, the CDR3 is TGTGCCAGCAGCCCAACGGGAGGGAGCAGGAATGAGCAGTTCTTC. Its translation: CASSPTGGSRNEQFF.